These T cell receptor beta chains were read from a single sample in a study of T cell responses to AZD1222 COVID-19 vaccine. The table came from immunoSEQ multiplex PCR; TCRdb's copy has only in-frame clones and leaves some out. Of some 150,000 clones detected, about 91% appear once; the ten largest clones hold about 3.8%. The sequencing here drew on peripheral blood, taken 28 days after the second AZD1222 dose. The receptor source for this set is an adult who received the AZD1222 COVID-19 vaccine. The CDR3 runs from the conserved cysteine through the conserved F or W. D genes are given only for firm matches. For some rows the clone size is stated as once, few or many, or as a class when expanded; others skip it.

size | J | D | V | DNA | CDR3
- | TRBJ2-1 | - | TRBV6-2/TRBV6-3 | TGTGCCAGCAGTCGTTCCCCTATGGGGGGCCCGTTCTTC | CASSRSPMGGPFF
- | TRBJ2-7 | - | TRBV11-2 | TGTGCCAGCAGCTTAGCAGGTTACGACGAGCAGTACTTC | CASSLAGYDEQYF
- | TRBJ2-5 | - | TRBV6-2/TRBV6-3 | TGTGCCAGCAGTTACTCCCTATGGGAGACCCAGTACTTC | CASSYSLWETQYF
- | TRBJ1-2 | - | TRBV11-2 | TGTGCCAGCAGCTTAGTATCAGGGGACTATGGCTACACCTTC | CASSLVSGDYGYTF
- | TRBJ1-6 | - | TRBV7-2 | TGTGCCAGCAACCCCCAGGTCGGGGGGAACTCCTATAATTCACCCCTCCACTTT | CASNPQVGGNSYNSPLHF
- | TRBJ1-4 | - | TRBV30 | TGTGCCTGGAGTAGGGGGAATGAAAAACTGTTTTTT | CAWSRGNEKLFF
- | TRBJ1-1 | - | TRBV7-3 | TGTGCCAGCAGCCTACTGCAGAACACTGAAGCTTTCTTT | CASSLLQNTEAFF
- | TRBJ1-4 | - | TRBV7-2 | TGTGCCAGCAGCTTTTCAGGGCCAACTAATGAAAAACTGTTTTTT | CASSFSGPTNEKLFF
- | TRBJ1-3 | - | TRBV3-1/TRBV3-2 | TGTGCCAGCAGCCGGACCTCAAACTCTGGAAACACCATATATTTT | CASSRTSNSGNTIYF
- | TRBJ2-3 | TRBD2 | TRBV5-1 | TGCGCCAGCAGCTCGAGCGGGAGTAGCACAGATACGCAGTATTTT | CASSSSGSSTDTQYF
- | TRBJ1-2 | - | TRBV28 | TGTGCCAGCAGTCTGGGACTACGGTATGGCTACACCTTC | CASSLGLRYGYTF
- | TRBJ1-2 | - | TRBV6-1 | TGTGCCAGCAGCGACCGGGCCTACCACTATGGCTACACCTTC | CASSDRAYHYGYTF
- | TRBJ2-2 | TRBD2 | TRBV7-7 | TGTGCTAGCAGCTTAGCGGGCAGCTACACCGGGGAGCTGTTTTTT | CASSLAGSYTGELFF
- | TRBJ2-3 | TRBD2 | TRBV11-2 | TGTGCCAGCAGCCGGGACTACACAGATACGCAGTATTTT | CASSRDYTDTQYF
- | TRBJ1-4 | TRBD1 | TRBV29-1 | TGCAGCGTTGCGCGACAGGGGAATGAAAAACTGTTTTTT | CSVARQGNEKLFF
- | TRBJ2-1 | - | TRBV5-1 | TGCGCCAGCAGCCAGGACCGTAATGAGCAGTTCTTC | CASSQDRNEQFF
once | TRBJ1-4 | - | TRBV20-1 | TGCAGTGCTAGTCTCGGGGGCAGTGAAAAACTGTTTTTT | CSASLGGSEKLFF
- | TRBJ2-6 | TRBD2 | TRBV4-1 | TGCGCCAGCAGCCAGGCACTAGCGGGAGTAAGGTCTGGGGCCAACGTCCTGACTTTC | CASSQALAGVRSGANVLTF
- | TRBJ2-7 | TRBD2 | TRBV7-9 | TGTGCCAGCAGCGCCGGGACTAGCGGGAGTCTTACCTACGAGCAGTACTTC | CASSAGTSGSLTYEQYF
- | TRBJ1-4 | TRBD1 | TRBV7-2 | TGTGCCAGCAGCTCTACAGGACAGGGGGCTGGAAAACTGTTTTTT | CASSSTGQGAGKLFF
- | TRBJ2-1 | TRBD2 | TRBV4-2 | TGTGCCAGCAGCTCCGGCGGGGGCTCCTACAATGAGCAGTTCTTC | CASSSGGGSYNEQFF
- | TRBJ1-6 | TRBD1 | TRBV9 | TGTGCCAGCAGCGCCACAGGGGGAGATTCACCCCTCCACTTT | CASSATGGDSPLHF
- | TRBJ1-2 | - | TRBV5-5 | TGTGCCAGCAGCTTTGGGGGGACACAACAGATGTATGGCTACACCTTC | CASSFGGTQQMYGYTF
- | TRBJ1-4 | - | TRBV5-1 | TGCGCCAGCAGCTTGGGACAGTCAACTAATGAAAAACTGTTTTTT | CASSLGQSTNEKLFF
- | TRBJ1-4 | - | TRBV9 | TGTGCCAGCTCGAGGGACACGCGTACTGAAAAACTGTTTTTT | CASSRDTRTEKLFF
- | TRBJ2-2 | TRBD2 | TRBV10-3 | TGTGCCATCTCAGAGCGGGAGGCGCTCACCGGGGAGCTGTTTTTT | CAISEREALTGELFF
- | TRBJ1-1 | - | TRBV27 | TGTGCCAGCAGTTCCACAGTGAACACTGAAGCTTTCTTT | CASSSTVNTEAFF
- | TRBJ2-2 | - | TRBV10-3 | TGTGCCATTGGGGAGGGGGGAAACACCGGGGAGCTGTTTTTT | CAIGEGGNTGELFF
- | TRBJ1-6 | - | TRBV9 | TGTGCCAGCAGCGTAGGTCAATGGGAGGCCTATAATTCACCCCTCCACTTT | CASSVGQWEAYNSPLHF
- | TRBJ1-1 | - | TRBV6-6 | TGTGCCAGCAGTTACACGTACAGGGAGGCTGAAGCTTTCTTT | CASSYTYREAEAFF
- | TRBJ2-2 | - | TRBV28 | TGTGCCAGCACTTACTCGAACACCGGGGAGCTGTTTTTT | CASTYSNTGELFF
once | TRBJ2-5 | TRBD2 | TRBV7-9 | TGTGCCAGCAGCGACCGACTAGCGGGCTCCTTTCAAGAGACCCAGTACTTC | CASSDRLAGSFQETQYF
- | TRBJ2-6 | - | TRBV7-2 | TGTGCCAGCAGCCAGAGGAGTCAGGGACGCTCTGGGGCCAACGTCCTGACTTTC | CASSQRSQGRSGANVLTF
once | TRBJ2-5 | TRBD1 | TRBV7-2 | TGTGCCAGCAGCTCGGGAAGACAGGGGATTGGAGAGACCCAGTACTTC | CASSSGRQGIGETQYF
- | TRBJ1-2 | - | TRBV5-4 | TGTGCCAGCAGCCCGGGAGGCGTCGTTTTTGGCTACACCTTC | CASSPGGVVFGYTF
- | TRBJ2-1 | - | TRBV4-1 | TGCGCCAGCAGCCACTTCCTCCCCGTGGCCAGTAATAACAATGAGCAGTTCTTC | CASSHFLPVASNNNEQFF
- | TRBJ2-7 | TRBD2 | TRBV9 | TGTGCCAGCAGCCGCGGGACTAGCGGGAGAAACGAGCAGTACTTC | CASSRGTSGRNEQYF
- | TRBJ1-1 | - | TRBV6-5 | TGTGCCAGCAGTCAAACGCGGCTGAACACTGAAGCTTTCTTT | CASSQTRLNTEAFF
- | TRBJ2-1 | - | TRBV6-5 | TGTGCCAGCAGTTACAGGGGTGGTGAGCAGTTCTTC | CASSYRGGEQFF
- | TRBJ1-2 | - | TRBV3-1/TRBV3-2 | TGTGCCAGCAGCCAACTGTCTAGATTCGTGCAGGGACAATATGGCTACACCTTC | CASSQLSRFVQGQYGYTF
- | TRBJ1-1 | TRBD1 | TRBV9 | TGTGCCAGCAGCCCGGGACAGATTATCGGTGAAGCTTTCTTT | CASSPGQIIGEAFF
- | TRBJ2-7 | - | TRBV3-1/TRBV3-2 | TGTGCCAGCAGCCAGGCGGTGGCACTCAGCTCCTACGAGCAGTACTTC | CASSQAVALSSYEQYF
once | TRBJ2-7 | - | TRBV7-9 | TGTGCCAGCAGCACAGAAGGCGAGCAGTACTTC | CASSTEGEQYF
- | TRBJ2-7 | - | TRBV4-1 | TGCGCCAGCAGCCGTACACCGGGACTCTCCTACGAGCAGTACTTC | CASSRTPGLSYEQYF
- | TRBJ2-7 | TRBD2 | TRBV27 | TGTGCCAGCACCCTTTGGAGCCGGGACTACTCCTACGAGCAGTACTTC | CASTLWSRDYSYEQYF
- | TRBJ1-4 | - | TRBV5-5 | TGTGCCAGCAGCTTGGGGGGTGGGCGCACGAATGAAAAACTGTTTTTT | CASSLGGGRTNEKLFF
- | TRBJ2-7 | TRBD1 | TRBV15 | TGTGCCACCAGCAGACGCTCCGGGACAGTTAGCTCCTACGAGCAGTACTTC | CATSRRSGTVSSYEQYF
- | TRBJ1-1 | - | TRBV3-1/TRBV3-2 | TGTGCCAGCAGCCAAGCCCAGGGGACTAGGACTGAAGCTTTCTTT | CASSQAQGTRTEAFF
- | TRBJ2-1 | - | TRBV18 | TGTGCCAGCTCCCCCCGGGGCTATGAGCAGTTCTTC | CASSPRGYEQFF
- | TRBJ2-7 | - | TRBV6-2/TRBV6-3 | TGTGCCAGCAGTTCCGGGGCCCTCAGTTCGTCCTACGAGCAGTACTTC | CASSSGALSSSYEQYF
- | TRBJ2-5 | TRBD2 | TRBV19 | TGTGCCAGTAGCACTAGCGGGAGAGGATCGGAGACCCAGTACTTC | CASSTSGRGSETQYF
- | TRBJ1-6 | - | TRBV5-1 | TGCGCCAGCAGCTTTGCGGCGGTAAATTCACCCCTCCACTTT | CASSFAAVNSPLHF
- | TRBJ2-5 | - | TRBV9 | TGTGCCAGCAGCGTAGGACCCACAAGAGAGACCCAGTACTTC | CASSVGPTRETQYF